These T cell receptor beta chains were read from a single sample in a study of cytomegalovirus exposure and HLA in healthy donors. Only in-frame clones appear in the TCRdb table, and some are missing; sequencing was by immunoSEQ multiplex PCR. The sample carries more than 80,000 clones, about 70% recorded once. Material: PBMCs. The receptor source for this set is a boy between 10 and 17 years old in good health and CMV-seronegative. Both conserved end residues are part of each CDR3. The order of the fields is J gene, V gene, CDR3 length, D gene, clone size, CDR3 protein, CDR3 DNA. The D gene is left open where the match is weak. Only some rows state a clone size, as once, few, many or a class for expanded clones.

J gene: TRBJ2-7; V gene: TRBV6-5; CDR3 length: 14; D gene: -; clone size: -; CDR3 protein: CASSYSTGVDEQYF; CDR3 DNA: TGTGCCAGCAGTTACTCGACGGGGGTGGACGAGCAGTACTTC
J gene: TRBJ2-3; V gene: TRBV28; CDR3 length: 14; D gene: TRBD1; clone size: -; CDR3 protein: CASSSGGSRDTQYF; CDR3 DNA: TGTGCCAGCAGTTCAGGGGGTTCGAGAGATACGCAGTATTTT
J gene: TRBJ1-6; V gene: TRBV19; CDR3 length: 14; D gene: -; clone size: -; CDR3 protein: CASSKRQEVAPLHF; CDR3 DNA: TGTGCCAGTAGTAAAAGACAGGAGGTCGCACCCCTCCACTTT
J gene: TRBJ2-2; V gene: TRBV4-1; CDR3 length: 15; D gene: TRBD1; clone size: -; CDR3 protein: CASSQRGQAHGELFF; CDR3 DNA: TGCGCCAGCAGCCAACGAGGACAGGCTCACGGGGAGCTGTTTTTT
J gene: TRBJ1-1; V gene: TRBV6-1; CDR3 length: 14; D gene: -; clone size: -; CDR3 protein: CASSVTKANTEAFF; CDR3 DNA: TGTGCCAGCAGTGTGACAAAGGCGAACACTGAAGCTTTCTTT
J gene: TRBJ2-1; V gene: TRBV14; CDR3 length: 15; D gene: TRBD2; clone size: -; CDR3 protein: CASSQIPLAGTEQFF; CDR3 DNA: TGTGCCAGCAGCCAAATACCCCTAGCGGGAACTGAGCAGTTCTTC
J gene: TRBJ2-3; V gene: TRBV2; CDR3 length: 11; D gene: -; clone size: -; CDR3 protein: CASSAGDTQYF; CDR3 DNA: TGTGCCAGCAGTGCGGGAGATACGCAGTATTTT
J gene: TRBJ1-1; V gene: TRBV28; CDR3 length: 14; D gene: TRBD1; clone size: -; CDR3 protein: CASSYRTGVTEAFF; CDR3 DNA: TGTGCCAGCAGTTATCGAACAGGGGTCACTGAAGCTTTCTTT
J gene: TRBJ2-7; V gene: TRBV7-7; CDR3 length: 13; D gene: TRBD1; clone size: -; CDR3 protein: CASSRGQGGEQYF; CDR3 DNA: TGTGCTAGCAGCCGGGGACAGGGCGGCGAGCAGTACTTC
J gene: TRBJ2-7; V gene: TRBV9; CDR3 length: 13; D gene: -; clone size: -; CDR3 protein: CASSGGNVNEQYF; CDR3 DNA: TGTGCCAGCAGCGGCGGTAATGTCAACGAGCAGTACTTC
J gene: TRBJ2-5; V gene: TRBV6-5; CDR3 length: 13; D gene: TRBD2; clone size: -; CDR3 protein: CASSYTGEGTQYF; CDR3 DNA: TGTGCCAGCAGTTATACGGGGGAGGGAACCCAGTACTTC
J gene: TRBJ2-2; V gene: TRBV2; CDR3 length: 16; D gene: TRBD1; clone size: once; CDR3 protein: CASSDPGGVSTGELFF; CDR3 DNA: TGTGCCAGCAGTGATCCAGGGGGCGTTAGCACCGGGGAGCTGTTTTTT
J gene: TRBJ2-7; V gene: TRBV28; CDR3 length: 15; D gene: TRBD2; clone size: -; CDR3 protein: CASSLGAGGPKEQYF; CDR3 DNA: TGTGCCAGCAGTTTAGGGGCGGGAGGGCCCAAAGAGCAGTACTTC
J gene: TRBJ2-7; V gene: TRBV5-1; CDR3 length: 13; D gene: -; clone size: -; CDR3 protein: CASSLDSLYEQYF; CDR3 DNA: TGCGCCAGCAGCCTAGACAGCCTCTACGAGCAGTACTTC
J gene: TRBJ2-1; V gene: TRBV28; CDR3 length: 15; D gene: TRBD2; clone size: -; CDR3 protein: CASSNFGLAGGRLFF; CDR3 DNA: TGTGCCAGCAGCAACTTTGGACTAGCGGGGGGGCGGCTGTTCTTC
J gene: TRBJ2-1; V gene: TRBV5-1; CDR3 length: 19; D gene: TRBD2; clone size: few; CDR3 protein: CASSAEVGRRGGRYNEQFF; CDR3 DNA: TGCGCCAGCAGTGCGGAGGTGGGGCGTAGGGGCGGGAGGTACAATGAGCAGTTCTTC
J gene: TRBJ1-2; V gene: TRBV27; CDR3 length: 14; D gene: TRBD1; clone size: -; CDR3 protein: CASSSGQVNYGYTF; CDR3 DNA: TGTGCCAGCAGTTCGGGACAGGTTAACTATGGCTACACCTTC
J gene: TRBJ1-3; V gene: TRBV6-1; CDR3 length: 15; D gene: -; clone size: -; CDR3 protein: CASSESPQAGNTIYF; CDR3 DNA: TGTGCCAGCAGTGAAAGTCCCCAGGCGGGAAACACCATATATTTT
J gene: TRBJ1-1; V gene: TRBV18; CDR3 length: 15; D gene: -; clone size: once; CDR3 protein: CASSPRGGERAEAFF; CDR3 DNA: TGTGCCAGCTCGCCCAGAGGCGGGGAAAGGGCTGAAGCTTTCTTT
J gene: TRBJ2-3; V gene: TRBV5-4; CDR3 length: 15; D gene: -; clone size: few; CDR3 protein: CASSLGPILTDTQYF; CDR3 DNA: TGTGCCAGCAGCTTGGGGCCGATTCTCACAGATACGCAGTATTTT
J gene: TRBJ1-6; V gene: TRBV4-3; CDR3 length: 16; D gene: -; clone size: -; CDR3 protein: CASSQFRGNYNSPLHF; CDR3 DNA: TGCGCCAGCAGCCAATTTCGGGGGAACTATAATTCACCCCTCCACTTT
J gene: TRBJ2-7; V gene: TRBV18; CDR3 length: 17; D gene: TRBD2; clone size: -; CDR3 protein: CASSPGGGRADSYEQYF; CDR3 DNA: TGTGCCAGCTCTCCCGGGGGGGGCAGGGCCGACTCCTACGAGCAGTACTTC
J gene: TRBJ1-2; V gene: TRBV11-2; CDR3 length: 13; D gene: -; clone size: -; CDR3 protein: CASSLVGGAGYTF; CDR3 DNA: TGTGCCAGCAGCTTAGTCGGAGGTGCTGGCTACACCTTC
J gene: TRBJ2-3; V gene: TRBV7-9; CDR3 length: 15; D gene: TRBD1; clone size: few; CDR3 protein: CASSLKVTGADTQYF; CDR3 DNA: TGTGCCAGCAGCTTAAAGGTGACAGGGGCAGATACGCAGTATTTT
J gene: TRBJ2-7; V gene: TRBV29-1; CDR3 length: 12; D gene: TRBD1; clone size: -; CDR3 protein: CSVTGEADEQYF; CDR3 DNA: TGCAGCGTGACAGGGGAAGCGGACGAGCAGTACTTC
J gene: TRBJ1-3; V gene: TRBV30; CDR3 length: 13; D gene: -; clone size: -; CDR3 protein: CAWQQDSGNTIYF; CDR3 DNA: TGTGCCTGGCAACAGGATTCTGGAAACACCATATATTTT
J gene: TRBJ2-1; V gene: TRBV19; CDR3 length: 13; D gene: TRBD2; clone size: -; CDR3 protein: CASRVAGAYEQFF; CDR3 DNA: TGTGCCAGTAGGGTAGCGGGGGCATATGAGCAGTTCTTC
J gene: TRBJ2-2; V gene: TRBV28; CDR3 length: 18; D gene: TRBD1; clone size: -; CDR3 protein: CASSHARQGAKNTGELFF; CDR3 DNA: TGTGCCAGCAGTCATGCCCGACAGGGGGCCAAGAACACCGGGGAGCTGTTTTTT